A single sample gave rise to the 24 T cell receptor beta chains below, sequenced in a study of shared clonotypes between healthy human individuals. Assay: immunoSEQ multiplex PCR; the TCRdb copy retains only in-frame clones and omits some. In the table there are millions of clones, 85% to 95% of which are singletons. The sequenced material came from naive CD4+ T cells sorted from blood. Subset: CD45RA+ positively selected. Receptors were obtained from a man aged 18 to 29 in good health.

The chain joins TRBV29-1 to TRBJ1-2, with D unclear. Deletions cut 3 bases from V and 3 bases from J, with 14 bases between. Germline V gives CDR1 SQVTM, CDR2 ANQGSEA. This CDR3 is built from 14 residues. The CDR3 region has the DNA TGCAGCGTTGATTCCCGGCCGTCCGACTATGGCTACACCTTC. Encoded protein: CSVDSRPSDYGYTF.

The rearrangement joins TRBV27 to TRBJ1-1, with 9 bases lining up with TRBD1. This CDR3 has 14 amino acids. Trimming removed 6 bases from V and 1 base from J; junction bases left unmatched: 3. Germline CDR1 reads MNHEY; CDR2 reads SMNVEV (reference sequence). As DNA, the CDR3 is TGTGCCAGCAGCGGGACAGGGCGGAACACTGAAGCTTTCTTT. Translated, it gives CASSGTGRNTEAFF.

This clone was found once. Here the CDR3 reads CASRGLAGKGHEQFF. As DNA, the CDR3 is TGTGCCAGCAGGGGACTAGCGGGTAAGGGGCATGAGCAGTTCTTC. The chain has TRBV6-1 and TRBJ2-1; 12 nucleotides align to TRBD2. Germline loops: CDR1 MNHNS, CDR2 SASEGT. After removal of 6 bases from V and 8 bases from J, the junction contained 8 bases not matched to a gene. The CDR3 is 15 amino acids.

The chain is built from TRBV5-6 and TRBJ2-5; 9 nucleotides match TRBD1. This CDR3 is 14 amino acids long. V dropped 4 bases and J dropped 3; count of bases not matched to a gene: 4. Germline-derived CDR1 and CDR2 are SGHDT and YYEEEE. The CDR3 region is CASSQGQGKETQYF. For the CDR3, the DNA is TGTGCCAGCAGCCAAGGACAGGGGAAAGAGACCCAGTACTTC.

The gene calls are TRBV11-2 and TRBJ2-7, with a tentative D call TRBD2 (6 bases). With 3 bases removed from V and 3 bases from J, the gap between germline ends came to 9 bases. CDR1 is SGHAT and CDR2 is FQNNGV in the germline V gene. The CDR3 is 13 amino acids. The CDR3 here is CASSFGRGYEQYF. The CDR3 DNA is TGTGCCAGCAGCTTCGGGAGAGGCTACGAGCAGTACTTC.

The chain couples TRBV11-3 to TRBJ2-7, with D perhaps assigned TRBD1 or TRBD2 (5 bases each). Germline lookup yields CDR1 SGHNT and CDR2 YENEEA. The V gene lost 2 bases and the J gene lost 3 bases, with 14 bases spanning the gap. The CDR3 has 15 amino acids. For the CDR3, the DNA is TGTGCCAGCAGCTTATCAACGGGACGGAGCTACGAGCAGTACTTC. Translation: CASSLSTGRSYEQYF.

The chain employs TRBV20-1 and TRBJ2-7; no firm D call. The CDR3 is 11 amino acids. CDR1 DFQATT and CDR2 SNEGSKA come from the germline V gene (reference sequence). V dropped 0 bases and J dropped 6 bases, with 6 bases sitting between them. Here the CDR3 reads CSARDITEQYF. DNA of the CDR3: TGCAGTGCTAGAGATATTACCGAGCAGTACTTC.

V is TRBV14 and J is TRBJ1-2; D unclear. CDR1 and CDR2 (germline): SGHDN, FVKESK. The CDR3 spans 13 residues. V was clipped by 4 bases and J by 2 bases, with 8 bases between them. Here the CDR3 DNA reads TGTGCCAGCAGCCCGGGCAGAAACTATGGCTACACCTTC. Translation gives CASSPGRNYGYTF.

The rearrangement joins TRBV2 to TRBJ2-7; D might be TRBD1 (7 bases). This CDR3 has 15 amino acids. Trimming pared 1 base from V and 1 base from J, leaving 11 bases between. CDR1 is SNHLY and CDR2 is FYNNEI in the germline V gene. In nucleotides, the CDR3 is TGTGCCAGCAGTGAAGAGACAGGGACTTCCTACGAGCAGTACTTC. It translates to CASSEETGTSYEQYF.

The chain has TRBV11-2 and TRBJ2-7, with unresolved D. This CDR3 has 16 residues. V dropped 0 bases and J dropped 2 bases, with 14 bases sitting between them. Germline V gene lookup returns CDR1 SGHAT and CDR2 FQNNGV. The DNA for the CDR3 is TGTGCCAGCAGCTTAGATCGTAGCAGTTTGGCCTACGAGCAGTACTTC. Amino acids: CASSLDRSSLAYEQYF.

J is TRBJ2-2 and V is TRBV9; 13 bases match TRBD2. The V gene end was trimmed by 4 bases and the J gene end by 0 bases; junction bases not matched to a gene: 3. The CDR3 has 17 amino acids. Per germline, CDR1 SGDLS and CDR2 YYNGEE. CDR3 in DNA: TGTGCCAGCAGCCGGACTAGCGGGGGCCCGAACACCGGGGAGCTGTTTTTT. Translated, it gives CASSRTSGGPNTGELFF.

The rearrangement joins TRBV10-2 to TRBJ1-4; tentatively, D is TRBD1 (5 bases). V lost 6 bases and J 4 bases, leaving 12 bases between the germline ends. Germline V CDR1 and CDR2: WSHSY, SAAADI. The CDR3 loop spans 14 amino acids. CDR3: CASSRDGSNEKLFF. As DNA, the CDR3 is TGCGCCAGCAGCCGGGACGGTAGTAATGAAAAACTGTTTTTT.

In DNA form, the CDR3 reads TGTGCCAGCTCATCGACAGGGGCTACTGAAGCTTTCTTT. Translation: CASSSTGATEAFF. The chain is built from TRBV18 and TRBJ1-1; 8 bases are a match to TRBD1. In germline, CDR1 is KGHSH, CDR2 LQKENI. This CDR3 has 13 residues. The V segment lost 5 bases and the J segment 5 bases; nucleotides outside the gene matches: 4.

The gene calls are TRBV10-3 and TRBJ1-1, with unresolved D. Trimming left V 6 bases short and J 3 bases short, with 14 bases between. CDR1 ENHRY and CDR2 SYGVKD come from the germline V gene. CDR3 size: 14 residues. CDR3 in DNA: TGTGCCATCAGCCCCCTTAACACCTACACTGAAGCTTTCTTT. Encoded protein: CAISPLNTYTEAFF.

The gene calls are TRBV10-3 and TRBJ1-1, with 12 bases matching TRBD1. There are 15 residues in the CDR3. The germline V gene has CDR1 ENHRY and CDR2 SYGVKD. With V trimmed by 11 bases and J by 5 bases, 12 bases remained unmatched. CDR3 amino acids: CASTGTGGIGTEAFF. In nucleotides, the CDR3 is TGTGCCTCGACCGGGACAGGGGGCATAGGGACTGAAGCTTTCTTT.

This chain joins TRBV11-2 and TRBJ1-1; no reliable D call. The CDR3 covers 12 residues. CDR1 and CDR2 from the germline V gene are SGHAT and FQNNGV. Trimming took off 3 bases at V and 1 base at J, with 3 bases between the two ends. The CDR3 region is CASSFENTEAFF. For the CDR3, the DNA is TGTGCCAGCAGCTTTGAGAACACTGAAGCTTTCTTT.

The CDR3 DNA is TGTGCCAGCTCACCAAATAGGGGTAGCAATCAGCCCCAGCATTTT. Protein sequence: CASSPNRGSNQPQHF. V gene TRBV18 combines with J gene TRBJ1-5; D is possibly TRBD1 (5 bases). The germline gives CDR1 KGHSH, CDR2 LQKENI. V lost 2 bases to trimming and J lost 0 bases, with 8 bases between them. CDR3 length: 15 amino acids.

The V call is TRBV5-1, the J call TRBJ2-5, with 10 bases matching TRBD2. The germline V gene encodes CDR1 SGHRS and CDR2 YFSETQ. The CDR3 extends over 14 amino acids. J was trimmed by 3 bases and V by 3 bases; bases with no gene match: 2. CDR3 nucleotides: TGCGCCAGCAGCTGGACTAGCGGAAAAGAGACCCAGTACTTC. Residues: CASSWTSGKETQYF.

V is TRBV19 and J is TRBJ2-5; 10 bases are a match to TRBD2. Germline V lookup: CDR1 LNHDA, CDR2 SQIVND (reference sequence). J gave up 4 bases and V 7 bases, and 12 bases lay outside the gene matches. The CDR3 consists of 16 residues. Here the CDR3 reads CASTLRARTSGETQYF. For the CDR3, the DNA is TGTGCCAGTACCTTGAGGGCCCGGACTAGCGGAGAGACCCAGTACTTC.

This clone was seen a few times. A read error may produce the germline difference seen at one junction end. Other nucleotide sequences from this sample produce the same CDR3. J is TRBJ2-2 and V is TRBV7-7; D is perhaps TRBD1 (5 bases). This CDR3 spans 14 amino acids. The germline CDR1 and CDR2 sequences are SSHAT and FNYEAQ (reference sequence). The CDR3 is CASSLGQNTGELFF. The CDR3 DNA sequence: TGTGCTAGCAGCTTAGGACAGAACACCGGGGAGCTGTTTTTT.

CDR3 amino acids: CASSLEGRTYNEQFF. CDR3 in DNA: TGTGCCAGCAGCTTGGAAGGGAGAACCTACAATGAGCAGTTCTTC. The chain carries TRBV5-4 and TRBJ2-1; D is perhaps TRBD2 (5 bases). The V gene's germline CDR1 is SGHNT and CDR2 YYREEE (reference sequence). The CDR3 has 15 amino acids. V was pared by 0 bases and J by 2 bases, with 9 bases between.

The chain is built from TRBV4-1 and TRBJ2-3, with 7 bases that match TRBD1. The CDR3 runs 17 residues. V was pared by 2 bases and J by 1 base, with 9 bases of the junction left unmatched. The germline V gene encodes CDR1 MGHRA and CDR2 YSYEKL. CDR3 bases: TGCGCCAGCAGCCAAAGGCATACAGGGGTGGGCACAGATACGCAGTATTTT. This translates into CASSQRHTGVGTDTQYF.

The chain couples TRBV28 to TRBJ2-2; D uncertain. CDR1 is MDHEN and CDR2 is SYDVKM in the germline V gene. The CDR3 is 13 residues long. The V end lost 4 bases, the J end lost 0 bases, and 3 bases lay between the germline ends. DNA for the CDR3: TGTGCCAGCAGTTATTCGAACACCGGGGAGCTGTTTTTT. Residues: CASSYSNTGELFF. The full variable domain, completed using reference TRBV28 and TRBJ2-2, is DVKVTQSSRYLVKRTGEKVFLECVQDMDHENMFWYRQDPGLGLRLIYFSYDVKMKEKGDIPEGYSVSREKKERFSLILESASTNQTSMYLCASSYSNTGELFFGEGSRLTVL.

The genes are TRBV21-1 and TRBJ1-1; no DNA check was done on the table's D call, TRBD1. TRBV21-1 has pseudogene status. The CDR3 is 12 amino acids. The CDR3 DNA reads TGTGCCAGCAGCAAAGCAGGGGCCGGGGCTTTCTTT. Protein sequence: CASSKAGAGAFF.